This T cell receptor (beta chain) was sequenced in a study of blood T cell repertoires in COVID-19. This clone showed up just a few times. The CDR3 runs 12 residues. V dropped 2 bases and J dropped 4 bases, with 8 bases sitting between them. From germline, CDR1 is GTSNPN and CDR2 SVGIG (reference sequence). Profiled with immunoSEQ multiplex PCR; TCRdb holds only in-frame clones, not every one. The data show about 110,000 clones, over 65% seen once. Specimen: peripheral blood. This chain joins TRBV30 and TRBJ1-2; perhaps TRBD1 as D (5 bases). The TCR was taken from a woman in her sixties with acute or convalescent COVID-19. CDR3 in DNA: TGTGCCTGGAGTAGACAGCCCTATGGCTACACCTTC. Its protein is CAWSRQPYGYTF.